Here is one TCR beta chain with its context. The antigen is undetermined. The study ran its PCR with 60 Vbeta and 13 Jbeta primers. Methods used by the authors: Later reanalysis found 70 million to 95 million unique TCR beta chains, about 10 million of them shared. The assay was immunoSEQ multiplex PCR, and TCRdb's table has in-frame clones only and misses some. Clonal size and the V and J genes are those of that table, whereas D and trimming came from the DNA. The sample yields 90,000 to 100,000 clones, around 76% seen once. This specimen belongs to a study of cytomegalovirus exposure and HLA in healthy donors. Study overall: HLA-typed donors were the source of approximately 85 million unique TCRs, which an early data release held.

Findings and limits, study-wide: Earlier results showed most TCR beta V segments being productive about 87% or about 30% of the time. In vitro experiments confirmed that three CMV-associated chains were specific for CMV antigens.

The CDR3 contains 15 residues. Looked up from germline, CDR1 is LNHDA and CDR2 is SQIVND (reference sequence). Trimming pared 5 bases from V and 5 bases from J, leaving 18 bases between. This TCR was recovered from a woman aged 55-75 years in good health and CMV-seropositive. The sequenced material came from PBMCs. V usage is TRBV19 and J usage is TRBJ2-5, with a tentative D call TRBD2 (5 bases). The CDR3 nucleotides are TGTGCCAGTAGTCCTTATTACCGGGATGGGGAGACCCAGTACTTC. This codes for CASSPYYRDGETQYF.